Sequencing of this T cell receptor beta chain was carried out in a study of CD8 T cells in Susac syndrome. CD8+ and CD4+ blood T cells underwent TCR beta sequencing. TEMRA cells were FACS-enriched, while CD8+ and CD4+ T cells were negatively isolated. Random hexamers were used to reverse transcribe roughly 0.5 to 1 ug of RNA. One entry per CDR3 protein results from TCRdb running MiXCR on the immunoSEQ multiplex PCR reads. The repertoire holds about 200,000 distinct CDR3 sequences, with almost 96% as singletons. The origin of this receptor is a human donor with multiple sclerosis. Specimen: CD4+ T cells from PBMCs.

The CDR3 coding sequence is TGTGCCAGCTCACCGAGGCGACAAGAGACCCAGTACTTC. Translating it yields CASSPRRQETQYF. This chain joins TRBV18 and TRBJ2-5; D is unclear. Germline V gene lookup returns CDR1 KGHSH and CDR2 LQKENI. V dropped 3 bases and J dropped 2 bases, with 7 bases sitting between them. The CDR3 has 13 amino acids.